These T cell receptor beta chains were read from a single sample in a study of breast tumors, draining lymph nodes, adjacent tissues. One entry per CDR3 protein, called by TCRdb with MiXCR from the multiplex PCR reads. The sample contains roughly 80,000 distinct CDR3 sequences, approximately 20% of which appear only once. Sequenced input: axillary lymph node tissue. The source of these receptors is a female donor with breast cancer. Some clones in this sample may be carry-over from other donors' samples. CDR3s include the opening cysteine and the closing phenylalanine or tryptophan. Each record gives: J gene, V gene, D gene, clone size, CDR3 DNA, CDR3 protein. The D gene is left open where the match is weak. Clone size is shown for a subset of rows, as once, few, many or a class of expanded clone.

>TRBJ2-7|TRBV11-2|.|many
TGTGCCAGCAGCTTAGAGTTAGGACAGAACTACGAGCAGTACTTC
CASSLELGQNYEQYF
>TRBJ2-7|TRBV30|.|many
TGTGCCTGGAGTGTACAGGGCAGGTACGAGCAGTACTTC
CAWSVQGRYEQYF
>TRBJ2-7|TRBV10-3|TRBD2|many
TGTGCCGCCCCACCGGCCGGGACTAGTAAACACGAGCAGTACTTC
CAAPPAGTSKHEQYF
>TRBJ2-3|TRBV4-3|.|many
TGCGCCAGCAGCCAAGGTTATGCAGGGTCTGGCACAGATACGCAGTATTTT
CASSQGYAGSGTDTQYF
>TRBJ1-6|TRBV20-1|TRBD1|many
TGCAGTGCTAGAGACAGGGGGCGAAATTCACCCCTCCACTTT
CSARDRGRNSPLHF
>TRBJ2-1|TRBV28|TRBD2|.
TGTGCCAGCAGTTTAAGAGGGAGGGGGCAGTTCTTC
CASSLRGRGQFF
>TRBJ2-3|TRBV7-3|.|many
TGTGCCAGCAGCTTAACCCCCACAGATACGCAGTATTTT
CASSLTPTDTQYF
>TRBJ2-5|TRBV5-5|TRBD2|many
TGTGCCAGCAGCTCTCCTAGCGGGGGGGTGGGGCAAGAGACCCAGTACTTC
CASSSPSGGVGQETQYF
>TRBJ2-6|TRBV20-1|.|many
TGCAGTGCTAGAGAGGGGTCTGGGGCCAACGTCCTGACTTTC
CSAREGSGANVLTF
>TRBJ2-7|TRBV5-1|TRBD1|many
TGCGCCAGCAGCTTGGATACAGGGGACGAGCAGTACTTC
CASSLDTGDEQYF
>TRBJ2-3|TRBV5-1|.|many
TGCGCCAGCAGCCCAAACCCAGATACGCAGTATTTT
CASSPNPDTQYF
>TRBJ2-3|TRBV6-2/TRBV6-3|.|many
TGTGCCAGCAGAGTGGCTAGCGACACAGATACGCAGTATTTT
CASRVASDTDTQYF
>TRBJ2-7|TRBV4-1|TRBD1|many
TGCGCCAGCAGCCCCAAGGCCCCAGGGGGATACGAGCAGTACTTC
CASSPKAPGGYEQYF
>TRBJ2-1|TRBV5-6|TRBD2|many
TGTGCCAGCAGCTTGACTAGCGGAGTCAATGAGCAGTTCTTC
CASSLTSGVNEQFF
>TRBJ2-3|TRBV6-6|TRBD2|.
TGTGCCAGCAGCCATTCTGCGGGAGGGCCAACAGATACGCAGTATTTT
CASSHSAGGPTDTQYF
>TRBJ2-5|TRBV5-6|TRBD1|many
TGTGCCAGCAGCTGGGACAGGGAGCGGGAGACCCAGTACTTC
CASSWDRERETQYF
>TRBJ2-7|TRBV6-1|TRBD2|many
TGTGCCAGCAGTGATCGCAGGGAGGGGTACGAGCAGTACTTC
CASSDRREGYEQYF
>TRBJ1-2|TRBV4-1|TRBD1|many
TGCGCCAGCAGCCAAGACAGGACAGGGCCTGGTTATGGCTACACCTTC
CASSQDRTGPGYGYTF
>TRBJ2-3|TRBV4-3|.|few
TGCGCCAGCAGCCAAGATTTATGGCGCCAAGGCGTAGATACGCAGTATTTT
CASSQDLWRQGVDTQYF
>TRBJ2-2|TRBV7-2|TRBD2|many
TGTGCCAGCAGCGTACTAGCGGGAGTCCCCGGGGAGCTGTTTTTT
CASSVLAGVPGELFF
>TRBJ2-7|TRBV20-1|.|many
TGCAGTGCTAGATATCCGCGACAGGCGGACTACGAGCAGTACTTC
CSARYPRQADYEQYF
>TRBJ2-7|TRBV10-3|TRBD2|many
TGTGCCATCAGTGTAACTAGCGGGATAGCTGGCGAGCAGTACTTC
CAISVTSGIAGEQYF
>TRBJ2-1|TRBV11-2|TRBD1|many
TGTGCCAGCAGCTTGAGGTATGGGGACAGGGGGAGTCATGAGCAGTTCTTC
CASSLRYGDRGSHEQFF
>TRBJ2-1|TRBV20-1|TRBD2|many
TGCAGTGCCACAGCGGGAGGGCCGTCGAATGAGCAGTTCTTC
CSATAGGPSNEQFF
>TRBJ2-3|TRBV11-2|.|many
TGTGCCAGCAGCTTAGGACTATGGGGCACAGATACGCAGTATTTT
CASSLGLWGTDTQYF
>TRBJ2-1|TRBV27|TRBD1|.
TGTGCCAGTCGTAGCCAGGGGGCGGGTGAGCAGTTCTTC
CASRSQGAGEQFF
>TRBJ2-7|TRBV3-1|.|many
TGTGCCAGCAGCCGAGCGGCTACCTACGAGCAGTACTTC
CASSRAATYEQYF
>TRBJ2-7|TRBV12-3/TRBV12-4|.|many
TGTGCCAGCAGCCCGGACGGGGAGGAGCAGTACTTC
CASSPDGEEQYF
>TRBJ2-7|TRBV28|.|once
TGTGCCAGCAGTCCTCCCGGGGGAATAAGAAACGAGCAGTACTTC
CASSPPGGIRNEQYF
>TRBJ2-1|TRBV24-1|.|many
TGTGCCACCAGTGATTTATGGGTCAATGAGCAGTTCTTC
CATSDLWVNEQFF
>TRBJ2-6|TRBV5-1|.|many
TGCGCCAGCTCTGCTGGGGCCAACGTCCTGACTTTC
CASSAGANVLTF
>TRBJ2-2|TRBV28|.|.
TGTGCCAGCAGTTTATTACAGGGGAACACCGGGGAGCTGTTTTTT
CASSLLQGNTGELFF
>TRBJ2-1|TRBV6-5|TRBD2|many
TGTGCCAGCAGTTATGATCGGGAGGGCTCCTACAATGAGCAGTTCTTC
CASSYDREGSYNEQFF
>TRBJ2-5|TRBV7-9|TRBD1|many
TGTGCCAGCAGCTTGGGACAGGGCCTTCAAGAGACCCAGTACTTC
CASSLGQGLQETQYF
>TRBJ1-4|TRBV15|.|many
TGTGCCACCAGCGGATCGGGACGCAGTAATGAAAAACTGTTTTTT
CATSGSGRSNEKLFF
>TRBJ2-7|TRBV10-3|TRBD1|many
TGTGCCATCACGAGGACAGGGGGCTGGGAGCAGTACTTC
CAITRTGGWEQYF
>TRBJ2-1|TRBV7-2|.|many
TGTGCCAGCAGCACTTCCTGGGGTGAGCAGTTCTTC
CASSTSWGEQFF
>TRBJ2-1|TRBV6-5|.|.
TGTGCCAGCAGTTACCCGGACGCCTACAATGAGCAGTTCTTC
CASSYPDAYNEQFF
>TRBJ2-3|TRBV20-1|TRBD1|many
TGCAGTGCTAGAGATGGACAGGGGTGGACAGATACGCAGTATTTT
CSARDGQGWTDTQYF
>TRBJ2-5|TRBV4-1|TRBD2|many
TGCGCCAGCAGCCAAGGGGCTAGCGGGTCAGAGACCCAGTACTTC
CASSQGASGSETQYF
>TRBJ2-2|TRBV19|TRBD1|many
TGTGCCAGTGAGGACAGGGGGCGCCCCGGGGAGCTGTTTTTT
CASEDRGRPGELFF
>TRBJ2-1|TRBV4-1|.|.
TGCGCCAGCAGCCAAGCCCTGTTGGCAGGGAAGGGTGGTCAGCACAATGAGCAGTTCTTC
CASSQALLAGKGGQHNEQFF
>TRBJ2-7|TRBV15|TRBD2|many
TGTGCCACCAGCAGAGATCGGGCTAGCGGGAACCCCAGCTCCTACGAGCAGTACTTC
CATSRDRASGNPSSYEQYF
>TRBJ2-3|TRBV15|TRBD2|many
TGTGCCACCAGCAGGGGACTAGCGGGAGACACAGATACGCAGTATTTT
CATSRGLAGDTDTQYF
>TRBJ2-7|TRBV18|.|.
TGTGCCAGCTCACCAAACGGCGGGACGACCTCGGGCGAGCAGTACTTC
CASSPNGGTTSGEQYF